These T cell receptor beta chains were read from a single sample in a study of T cells in Graves' hyperthyroidism and ophthalmopathy. Each CDR3 protein is one row after TCRdb ran MiXCR on the multiplex PCR reads. The sample yields 280,000 or so distinct CDR3 sequences, roughly 15% seen once. Material: blood. The receptors derive from a woman between 45 and 60 years old with Graves' hyperthyroidism that later progressed to Graves' ophthalmopathy. CDR3s include the opening cysteine and the closing phenylalanine or tryptophan. D genes are given only for firm matches. For some rows the clone size is stated as once, few or many, or as a class when expanded; others skip it.

CDR3aa,CDR3nt,v_gene,d_gene,abundance,j_gene
CAISDWGSSTDTQYF,TGTGCCATCAGTGACTGGGGGAGTAGCACAGATACGCAGTATTTT,TRBV10-3,.,many,TRBJ2-3
CASSLVPGRNTGELFF,TGCGCCAGCAGCTTGGTTCCGGGAAGGAACACCGGGGAGCTGTTTTTT,TRBV5-1,.,many,TRBJ2-2
CASSKGGHKNTEAFF,TGTGCCAGCAGTAAGGGGGGCCACAAGAACACTGAAGCTTTCTTT,TRBV9,.,many,TRBJ1-1
CASMGASGVDEQFF,TGCGCCAGCATGGGGGCTAGCGGGGTAGATGAGCAGTTCTTC,TRBV5-1,TRBD2,many,TRBJ2-1
CASRKTGSGNSPLHF,TGTGCCAGCAGGAAGACAGGGAGCGGTAATTCACCCCTCCACTTT,TRBV6-1,TRBD1,many,TRBJ1-6
CASSSRDSIYSNQPQHF,TGTGCCAGCAGTTCCCGGGACAGTATCTATAGCAATCAGCCCCAGCATTTT,TRBV28,TRBD1,few,TRBJ1-5
CASSLFWREVDEQYF,TGTGCCAGCAGCTTGTTTTGGCGGGAGGTGGACGAGCAGTACTTC,TRBV5-1,TRBD2,few,TRBJ2-7
CASSEVDYQETQYF,TGTGCCAGCAGTGAAGTAGATTACCAAGAGACCCAGTACTTC,TRBV6-1,.,.,TRBJ2-5
CSATSTTSGTYEQYF,TGCAGTGCTACCTCTACGACTAGCGGGACCTACGAGCAGTACTTC,TRBV20-1,TRBD2,many,TRBJ2-7
CASSSYTYGYTF,TGTGCCAGCAGCTCTTACACCTATGGCTACACCTTC,TRBV5-6,.,few,TRBJ1-2
CASAPIDTNQETQYF,TGTGCCAGCGCCCCGATCGACACGAACCAAGAGACCCAGTACTTC,TRBV18,.,many,TRBJ2-5
CASSFAPSTDTQYF,TGTGCCAGCAGTTTCGCCCCTAGCACAGATACGCAGTATTTT,TRBV27,.,many,TRBJ2-3
CATVPLAGVDTQYF,TGTGCCACCGTTCCCCTAGCGGGAGTAGATACGCAGTATTTT,TRBV15,TRBD2,many,TRBJ2-3
CASRGGGGNTEAFF,TGTGCCAGCAGAGGCGGGGGCGGGAACACTGAAGCTTTCTTT,TRBV12-3/TRBV12-4,.,many,TRBJ1-1
CASSGGTSSYNEQFF,TGTGCCAGCAGCGGAGGGACTAGCAGCTACAATGAGCAGTTCTTC,TRBV9,TRBD2,many,TRBJ2-1
CASTSPGGLYEQYF,TGTGCCAGCACCAGCCCAGGGGGCCTCTACGAGCAGTACTTC,TRBV12-3/TRBV12-4,TRBD1,many,TRBJ2-7
CASSQVAYNEQFF,TGTGCCAGCAGCCAGGTAGCCTACAATGAGCAGTTCTTC,TRBV7-3,.,many,TRBJ2-1
CASSLAKGDLNQPQHF,TGTGCCAGCAGCTTGGCCAAAGGGGACCTCAATCAGCCCCAGCATTTT,TRBV5-5,.,.,TRBJ1-5
CASRDARASGNTIYF,TGTGCCAGCAGGGACGCACGAGCCTCTGGAAACACCATATATTTT,TRBV2,.,.,TRBJ1-3
CASSGPGGGNQPQHF,TGTGCCAGCAGTGGCCCAGGGGGTGGCAATCAGCCCCAGCATTTT,TRBV2,TRBD1,many,TRBJ1-5
CAWSPGTITGELFF,TGTGCCTGGAGTCCCGGGACGATCACCGGGGAGCTGTTTTTT,TRBV30,.,many,TRBJ2-2
CASSAQRESVYEQYF,TGTGCCAGCAGCGCACAGCGGGAGAGCGTCTACGAGCAGTACTTC,TRBV2,TRBD2,many,TRBJ2-7
CASSLDPYWGEQFF,TGCGCCAGCAGCTTGGACCCATACTGGGGTGAGCAGTTCTTC,TRBV5-1,.,many,TRBJ2-1
CASSSNDGARYNEQFF,TGTGCCAGCAGCTCTAATGACGGCGCCCGCTACAATGAGCAGTTCTTC,TRBV11-2,.,many,TRBJ2-1
CASSSGTSVGEQFF,TGCGCCAGCAGCTCCGGGACTAGCGTGGGCGAGCAGTTCTTC,TRBV5-1,TRBD2,.,TRBJ2-1
CASSLAGTNTGELFF,TGCGCCAGCAGCTTAGCGGGAACGAACACCGGGGAGCTGTTTTTT,TRBV5-1,TRBD2,few,TRBJ2-2
CASSTEGGGEQYF,TGTGCCAGCAGTACCGAAGGAGGGGGCGAGCAGTACTTC,TRBV2,.,many,TRBJ2-7
CASRLQGLENEQFF,TGTGCCAGCAGGCTACAGGGTCTGGAGAATGAGCAGTTCTTC,TRBV3-1,.,.,TRBJ2-1
CSARAAGSPLHF,TGCAGTGCTAGAGCGGCGGGTTCACCCCTCCACTTT,TRBV20-1,.,many,TRBJ1-6
CASSQTGGLFTEAFF,TGTGCCAGCAGCCAGACAGGGGGACTTTTCACTGAAGCTTTCTTT,TRBV28,TRBD1,many,TRBJ1-1
CASMDRDGGYEQYF,TGTGCCAGCATGGATCGGGACGGCGGCTACGAGCAGTACTTC,TRBV6-1,.,few,TRBJ2-7